The 30 T cell receptor beta chains below come from one sample, sequenced in a study of blood T cells in healthy people across ages. PCR was performed a second time for about 7 to 11 cycles using a sample-barcoded 5' primer and a J-beta primer mix. In TCRdb, the 5' RACE reads were re-called with MiXCR into one record per CDR3 protein. The sample gives around 1,000,000 distinct CDR3 sequences, about 23% of which show up once; less than 0.75% is in the top ten. This same sample was also part of a study on T cells of mothers and their children.

The source material was blood. The receptors originated from a girl aged 2 to 10 in good health.

This chain links TRBV28 with TRBJ2-7; 8 bases line up with TRBD2. Trimming at V came to 3 bases and at J to 3 bases, leaving 7 bases not matched to a gene. CDR1 MDHEN and CDR2 SYDVKM come from the germline V gene. This CDR3 spans 15 amino acids. The CDR3 coding sequence is TGTGCCAGCAGTTTTCGGGAGGGAACCCTCTACGAGCAGTACTTC. Its protein product is CASSFREGTLYEQYF.

This clonotype was picked up a small number of times. This chain joins TRBV20-1 and TRBJ2-1, with TRBD2 as a possible D gene (5 bases). This CDR3 is 15 amino acids long. V lost 3 bases, J lost 7 bases, and 19 bases lay in between. Germline V gene sequence: CDR1 DFQATT, CDR2 SNEGSKA (reference sequence). The DNA for the CDR3 is TGCAGTGCTAGTTCAGTTCGGGTGGGAGTGAATGAGCAGTTCTTC. It encodes CSASSVRVGVNEQFF.

The rearrangement uses TRBV28 and TRBJ1-6; 9 bases match TRBD1. V was pared by 7 bases and J by 11 bases, with 12 bases of the junction left unmatched. Germline loops: CDR1 MDHEN, CDR2 SYDVKM. This CDR3 is 15 amino acids long. The CDR3 here is CASTTPGQGHPPLHF. In nucleotides, the CDR3 is TGTGCCAGCACCACCCCGGGACAGGGCCATCCACCCCTCCACTTT.

This chain links TRBV12-3 or TRBV12-4 with TRBJ2-5; 8 bases line up with TRBD2. The CDR3 contains 15 residues. V trimming: 8 bases; J trimming: 5 bases; junction bases outside the gene matches: 13. CDR3 amino acids: CASRPGGVEEETQYF. The CDR3 DNA reads TGTGCCAGCCGGCCGGGAGGGGTCGAGGAGGAGACCCAGTACTTC.

The sample holds a few counts of this clonotype. The chain uses TRBV6-2 or TRBV6-3 and TRBJ2-5, with D perhaps matching TRBD2 (6 bases). This CDR3 has 16 residues. Germline V gene data show CDR1 as MNHEY and CDR2 as SVGEGT. V was trimmed by 0 bases and J by 2 bases, leaving 13 bases between them. The CDR3 protein is CASSYSTDGLQETQYF. The CDR3 nucleotides read TGTGCCAGCAGTTACTCGACCGATGGACTACAAGAGACCCAGTACTTC.

This chain links TRBV20-1 with TRBJ2-7; 7 bases align to TRBD1. Germline lookup yields CDR1 DFQATT and CDR2 SNEGSKA (reference sequence). The V segment lost 6 bases and the J segment 7 bases; nucleotides outside the gene matches: 6. CDR3 length: 11 amino acids. The CDR3 loop reads CSATTGAEQYF. The CDR3 region has the DNA TGCAGTGCGACTACAGGGGCAGAGCAGTACTTC.

This clonotype has a handful of counts. V and J are TRBV15 and TRBJ1-2; D is ambiguous. In germline, CDR1 is LNHNV, CDR2 YYDKDF (reference sequence). There are 12 residues in the CDR3. Trimming left V 0 bases short and J 5 bases short, with 4 bases between. CDR3 nucleotides: TGTGCCACCAGCAGAGACATTTATGGCTACACCTTC. It encodes CATSRDIYGYTF.

The chain links TRBV9 to TRBJ2-1; D ambiguous. V was shortened by 0 bases and J by 0 bases, with 10 bases between the two germline ends. The CDR3 loop spans 16 amino acids. In germline, CDR1 is SGDLS, CDR2 YYNGEE. The CDR3 nucleotides are TGTGCCAGCAGCGTAGGTGGGCTCCCCTCCTACAATGAGCAGTTCTTC. Translating it yields CASSVGGLPSYNEQFF.

V is TRBV6-2 or TRBV6-3 and J is TRBJ1-5, with a possible D match to TRBD1 (6 bases). The V gene's germline CDR1 is MNHEY and CDR2 SVGEGT. The CDR3 loop spans 16 amino acids. The germline V and J ends were trimmed by 4 bases and 2 bases, with 15 bases remaining between them. CDR3 loop: CASSSRYRQGNQPQHF. The CDR3 DNA is TGTGCCAGCAGTTCCCGATACCGACAGGGCAATCAGCCCCAGCATTTT.

This clonotype was picked up a small number of times. The chain carries TRBV14 and TRBJ2-7; D is possibly TRBD2 (6 bases). There are 14 residues in the CDR3. Trimming removed 4 bases from V and 2 bases from J, with 12 bases in between. Looked up from germline, CDR1 is SGHDN and CDR2 is FVKESK. CDR3 nucleotide sequence: TGTGCCAGCAGCCCACCGACTAGACCCTACGAGCAGTACTTC. This encodes CASSPPTRPYEQYF.

This clonotype was counted between two and nine times. The chain uses TRBV28 and TRBJ2-7; D gene unclear. This CDR3 is built from 13 residues. Germline V gene data show CDR1 as MDHEN and CDR2 as SYDVKM. V lost 3 bases and J 7 bases, leaving 13 bases between the germline ends. CDR3 amino acids: CASSFPATSEQYF. For the CDR3, the DNA is TGTGCCAGCAGTTTTCCCGCGACCTCTGAGCAGTACTTC.

The V gene is TRBV12-5, the J gene TRBJ2-7; D is unclear. The CDR3 runs 12 residues. The germline gives CDR1 LGHNT, CDR2 FRNRAP. Trimming shortened V by 5 bases and J by 3 bases, and 8 bases separated the two germline ends. Here the CDR3 DNA reads TGTGCTAGTGGTCCGACCCTCTACGAGCAGTACTTC. The encoded protein is CASGPTLYEQYF.

This clonotype was seen more than once but under ten times. The chain employs TRBV29-1 and TRBJ1-4; 7 bases agree with TRBD1. Germline V gene lookup returns CDR1 SQVTM and CDR2 ANQGSEA. The CDR3 has 13 residues. V was clipped by 4 bases and J by 6 bases; unmatched bases: 5. CDR3 in DNA: TGCAGCGTTGCAGGGGGTCAAGATGAAAAACTGTTTTTT. This codes for CSVAGGQDEKLFF.

V gene TRBV4-2 combines with J gene TRBJ1-2, with no clear D. The CDR3 contains 12 residues. Germline V gene sequence: CDR1 LGHNA, CDR2 YNFKEQ. The V end lost 3 bases, the J end lost 4 bases, and 6 bases lay between the germline ends. This chain's CDR3 is CASSHYSYGYTF. CDR3 bases: TGTGCCAGCAGCCATTACAGCTATGGCTACACCTTC.

The chain carries TRBV24-1 and TRBJ2-5; 7 bases are a match to TRBD1. This CDR3 has 14 residues. Germline CDR1 KGHDR, CDR2 SFDVKD. V shed 4 bases, J shed 2 bases, and the junction held 3 bases outside the gene matches. The CDR3 loop is CATSDSGQQETQYF. The DNA of the CDR3 is TGTGCCACCAGTGACTCGGGACAGCAAGAGACCCAGTACTTC.

The chain combines TRBV7-7 with TRBJ2-1, with 9 bases that match TRBD2. Germline V gene data show CDR1 as SSHAT and CDR2 as FNYEAQ (reference sequence). The CDR3 is 13 amino acids. The CDR3 is CASGAGGSHEQFF. In DNA, the CDR3 is TGTGCTAGCGGGGCGGGAGGGTCCCATGAGCAGTTCTTC.

This clonotype was observed a few times. The chain is built from TRBV27 and TRBJ2-7, with D perhaps TRBD1 (5 bases). The CDR3 runs 14 residues. Germline V gives CDR1 MNHEY, CDR2 SMNVEV (reference sequence). V dropped 7 bases and J dropped 0 bases, with 13 bases sitting between them. This CDR3 reads CASIQWGSSYEQYF. The CDR3 bases are TGTGCCAGCATCCAATGGGGCTCCTCCTACGAGCAGTACTTC.

The chain joins TRBV25-1 to TRBJ2-3; 8 nucleotides line up with TRBD2. Germline loops: CDR1 MGHDK, CDR2 SYGVNS. CDR3 length: 17 amino acids. The trim removed 1 base at V and 1 base at J, leaving 7 bases unmatched. CDR3 protein: CASSESTHGGGTDTQYF. The DNA of the CDR3 is TGTGCCAGCAGTGAATCCACTCACGGGGGGGGCACAGATACGCAGTATTTT.

The CDR3 protein is CASSHRGQAKNIQYF. As DNA, the CDR3 is TGTGCCAGCAGCCACAGGGGGCAGGCCAAAAACATTCAGTACTTC. V usage is TRBV6-5 and J usage is TRBJ2-4, with 9 nucleotides matching TRBD1. This CDR3 has 15 residues. Trimming removed 6 bases from V and 1 base from J; junction bases left unmatched: 4. Per the germline V gene, CDR1 is MNHEY and CDR2 is SVGAGI.

The V gene is TRBV7-2, the J gene TRBJ2-2, with 7 bases aligning to TRBD1. Germline assignment: CDR1 SGHTA and CDR2 FQGNSA. The J segment lost 3 bases and the V segment lost 5 bases, leaving 18 bases of the junction unmatched. The CDR3 length is 19 residues. In nucleotides, the CDR3 is TGTGCCAGCAGCCTAGGCTCTTTACAGGGGTGGGGTTACACCGGGGAGCTGTTTTTT. It specifies CASSLGSLQGWGYTGELFF.

The chain combines TRBV5-6 with TRBJ2-1; weak D call: TRBD1 (5 bases). This CDR3 region has 15 residues. Trimming left V 2 bases short and J 3 bases short, with 12 bases between. The V gene's germline CDR1 is SGHDT and CDR2 YYEEEE. The CDR3 loop is CASSFGKGYYNEQFF. DNA of the CDR3: TGTGCCAGCAGCTTTGGAAAGGGGTACTACAATGAGCAGTTCTTC.

This clonotype has a handful of counts. The V call is TRBV4-3, the J call TRBJ2-5; D ambiguous. The end of the DNA fits TRBJ2-1 better, so the J call may be wrong. Germline-derived CDR1 and CDR2 are LGHNA and YSLEER. This CDR3 spans 14 amino acids. The chain's CDR3 is CASSQDWAANEQFF. CDR3 bases: TGCGCCAGCAGCCAAGACTGGGCTGCAAATGAGCAGTTCTTC.

This clonotype was picked up a small number of times. The chain links TRBV3-1 to TRBJ2-6; TRBD2 agrees at 9 bases. Per germline, CDR1 LGHDT and CDR2 YNNKEL (reference sequence). The CDR3 is 16 residues long. The V segment lost 5 bases and the J segment 2 bases; nucleotides outside the gene matches: 4. The CDR3 coding sequence is TGTGCCAGCAGCTTCCGACTAGCGGCTGGGGCCAACGTCCTGACTTTC. Translating it yields CASSFRLAAGANVLTF.

Remarks on this clonotype: The germline gene is not matched at one end of the junction; a read error may be the cause. V and J are TRBV4-2 and TRBJ1-2; 8 bases match TRBD1. CDR1 is LGHNA and CDR2 is YNFKEQ in the germline V gene. There are 18 residues in the CDR3. The CDR3: CASSQGTGGTLANYGYTF. The CDR3 DNA sequence: TGTGCCAGTAGCCAAGGTACAGGGGGGACTTTGGCGAACTATGGCTACACCTTC.

The chain combines TRBV7-2 with TRBJ2-5; the D gene is possibly TRBD2 (6 bases). The J call is uncertain, as TRBJ2-7 better fits the DNA end. This CDR3 is built from 14 residues. Germline CDR1 reads SGHTA; CDR2 reads FQGNSA. In nucleotides, the CDR3 is TGTGCCAGCAGCCTTAAAGCGGGTCCCTACGAGCAGTACTTC. Residues: CASSLKAGPYEQYF.

In the case of this clonotype: One end of the junction is discordant with germline, which a read error may explain. This chain connects TRBV7-3 to TRBJ2-3; D is possibly TRBD1 (6 bases). CDR3 length equals 13 residues. Germline-derived CDR1 and CDR2 are SGHTA and FQGTGA. Here the CDR3 DNA reads TGCGCCAGCAGCTTAAAGGGGGAGGATACGCAGTATTTT. This translates into CASSLKGEDTQYF.

This clonotype appeared a few times. CDR3 residues: CASSSQEGYTF. The CDR3 DNA reads as TGTGCCAGCAGCTCACAGGAGGGCTACACCTTC. V usage is TRBV7-2 and J usage is TRBJ1-2, with D maybe TRBD1 (5 bases). The CDR3 is 11 amino acids. The germline V and J ends were trimmed by 4 bases and 8 bases, with 8 bases remaining between them. CDR1 SGHTA and CDR2 FQGNSA come from the germline V gene.

The genes are TRBV9 and TRBJ2-5; D gene ambiguous. The J call may be wrong; the DNA end is better matched by TRBJ2-7. CDR1 is SGDLS and CDR2 is YYNGEE in the germline V gene. This CDR3 has 14 amino acids. The CDR3 sequence is CASSPPANDYEQYF. The DNA of the CDR3 is TGTGCCAGCAGCCCCCCAGCAAACGACTACGAGCAGTACTTC.

About this clonotype: The conserved phenylalanine or tryptophan is not found at the CDR3 terminus, so this likely reflects a read error. CDR3 DNA sequence: TGCAGCGTCGGGACAGACTTACCCCTAGGAGGCTACACCCTC. This encodes CSVGTDLPLGGYTL. The gene calls are TRBV29-1 and TRBJ1-2, with TRBD1 matching 7 bases. CDR1 SQVTM and CDR2 ANQGSEA come from the germline V gene. The CDR3 sequence is 14 residues long. With V trimmed by 6 bases and J by 8 bases, 15 bases remained unmatched.

This clonotype was recorded a few times. The junction and the germline gene differ at one end; a read error may be behind it. This chain links TRBV5-1 with TRBJ2-5; D not resolved. The CDR3 contains 14 residues. The germline V gene has CDR1 SGHRS and CDR2 YFSETQ. This chain's CDR3 is CASSLEQLAYEQCF. As DNA, the CDR3 is TGCGCCAGCAGCTTGGAACAGTTAGCCTACGAGCAGTGCTTC.